Following are 17 T cell receptor beta chains from one sample sequenced in a study of shared clonotypes between healthy human individuals. The method was immunoSEQ multiplex PCR; TCRdb's version includes in-frame clones alone and lacks a portion of them. The sample has about 710,000 clones, just under 75% seen once. Material: memory CD4+ T cells sorted from blood. Subset indicated: CD45RA-negative fraction. The receptor source for this set is a woman aged 25 to 39 in good health.

This chain uses TRBV5-4 with TRBJ2-3, with 12 bases lining up with TRBD2. The length of the CDR3 is 16 residues. V trimming: 6 bases; J trimming: 1 base; junction bases outside the gene matches: 6. Germline V CDR1 and CDR2: SGHNT, YYREEE (reference sequence). CDR3: CASKLAGGPGTDTQYF. Here the CDR3 DNA reads TGTGCCAGCAAGCTAGCGGGAGGGCCGGGCACAGATACGCAGTATTTT.

The CDR3: CASSLPGTGVMGYGYTF. CDR3 bases: TGCGCCAGCAGCTTGCCCGGGACAGGGGTAATGGGCTATGGCTACACCTTC. The genes are TRBV5-1 and TRBJ1-2; 10 positions agree with TRBD1. Germline trimming cut 1 base from V and 4 bases from J; bases unmatched to any gene: 10. This CDR3 has 17 residues. Per germline, CDR1 SGHRS and CDR2 YFSETQ.

The sample holds a few counts of this clone. The gene calls are TRBV2 and TRBJ2-3; a possible D gene is TRBD2 (5 bases). With 1 base removed from V and 2 bases from J, the gap between germline ends came to 10 bases. Germline V gene lookup returns CDR1 SNHLY and CDR2 FYNNEI. The CDR3 consists of 15 residues. CDR3 nucleotides: TGTGCCAGCAGTGAAGATGGACTGACCACAGATACGCAGTATTTT. Its protein is CASSEDGLTTDTQYF.

The chain carries TRBV2 and TRBJ1-2, with D possibly being TRBD1 (6 bases). CDR3 length: 17 residues. Trimming removed 4 bases from V and 1 base from J, with 19 bases in between. Germline V gene data show CDR1 as SNHLY and CDR2 as FYNNEI. In nucleotides, the CDR3 is TGTGCCAGCAGTGGGCCCCAGGCAGGGGCCATTAACTATGGCTACACCTTC. Translation: CASSGPQAGAINYGYTF.

V gene TRBV28 combines with J gene TRBJ1-3; D is unclear. Trimming took off 3 bases at V and 0 bases at J, with 9 bases between the two ends. Germline CDR1 and CDR2: MDHEN and SYDVKM. The CDR3 extends over 15 amino acids. Written as DNA, the CDR3 is TGTGCCAGCAGTTTTCAAGATTACTCTGGAAACACCATATATTTT. It yields the protein CASSFQDYSGNTIYF. Together with reference TRBV28 and TRBJ1-3, the CDR3 gives the full variable domain: DVKVTQSSRYLVKRTGEKVFLECVQDMDHENMFWYRQDPGLGLRLIYFSYDVKMKEKGDIPEGYSVSREKKERFSLILESASTNQTSMYLCASSFQDYSGNTIYFGEGSWLTVV.

This clone was detected many times. This sample also contains other DNA sequences that code for the same CDR3. The chain couples TRBV5-1 to TRBJ2-1, with D perhaps TRBD1 (5 bases). Deletions cut 4 bases from V and 0 bases from J, with 11 bases between. The CDR3 has 15 amino acids. CDR1 SGHRS and CDR2 YFSETQ come from the germline V gene. The chain's CDR3 is CASSLDSSSYNEQFF. The CDR3 coding sequence is TGCGCCAGCAGCCTTGACAGCAGCTCCTACAATGAGCAGTTCTTC.

The rearrangement joins TRBV6-6 to TRBJ1-2; 9 positions match TRBD1. The V segment lost 7 bases and the J segment 8 bases; nucleotides outside the gene matches: 17. Germline loops: CDR1 MNHNY, CDR2 SVGAGI (reference sequence). The CDR3 is 16 amino acids. CDR3 sequence reads: CASTLTPWDRERGYTF. As DNA, the CDR3 is TGTGCCAGCACCCTTACCCCCTGGGACAGGGAAAGAGGCTACACCTTC.

This chain links TRBV29-1 with TRBJ1-2; 7 nucleotides match TRBD1. There are 15 residues in the CDR3. J lost 4 bases, V lost 0 bases, and 8 bases had no gene match. Germline V gene lookup returns CDR1 SQVTM and CDR2 ANQGSEA. The CDR3 nucleotides read TGCAGCGTTGAAGATGGGGACAGACAAGCCTATGGCTACACCTTC. Amino acid sequence: CSVEDGDRQAYGYTF.

This clone was seen a handful of times. V usage is TRBV2 and J usage is TRBJ2-3; D not resolved. The CDR3 is made up of 11 amino acids. CDR1 and CDR2 from the germline V gene are SNHLY and FYNNEI. The V end was cut by 5 bases, the J end by 7 bases, with 7 bases between. CDR3 DNA sequence: TGTGCCAGCAGTTCCACGAATACGCAGTATTTT. Translating it yields CASSSTNTQYF.

About this clone itself: Different DNA sequences within this sample yield the same CDR3. The J gene is TRBJ2-7, the V gene TRBV7-2; 12 bases agree with TRBD2. This CDR3 is 15 amino acids long. After removal of 1 base from V and 2 bases from J, the junction contained 0 bases not matched to a gene. Germline CDR1 is SGHTA and CDR2 is FQGNSA. DNA of the CDR3: TGTGCCAGCAGCTTAGGACTAGCGGGAGCCTACGAGCAGTACTTC. This translates into CASSLGLAGAYEQYF.

The chain is built from TRBV25-1 and TRBJ2-7; 12 nucleotides line up with TRBD1. J lost 3 bases, V lost 3 bases, and 3 bases had no gene match. CDR1 is MGHDK, CDR2 SYGVNS, per germline. This CDR3 comprises 15 residues. Here the CDR3 reads CASSEGTGGDYEQYF. In DNA form, the CDR3 reads TGTGCCAGCAGTGAGGGGACAGGGGGCGACTACGAGCAGTACTTC.

This clone has a handful of counts. The chain uses TRBV14 and TRBJ2-1; 9 nucleotides agree with TRBD2. This CDR3 has 14 amino acids. The germline gives CDR1 SGHDN, CDR2 FVKESK. The J segment lost 6 bases and the V segment lost 8 bases, leaving 8 bases of the junction unmatched. CDR3 residues: CASARGRVGNEQFF. The CDR3 DNA reads as TGTGCCAGCGCACGCGGGAGGGTTGGCAATGAGCAGTTCTTC.

This chain links TRBV6-6 with TRBJ1-5; a weak D match, TRBD1 (6 bases). V shed 5 bases and J shed 5 bases, with 16 bases lying between them. Germline CDR1 and CDR2: MNHNY and SVGAGI (reference sequence). The CDR3 runs 15 residues. The CDR3 region is CASSASGRGDQPQHF. In nucleotides, the CDR3 is TGTGCCAGCAGTGCGTCAGGGAGGGGGGATCAGCCCCAGCATTTT.

This clone has more than one count but fewer than ten. The chain couples TRBV10-3 to TRBJ1-2, with D possibly being TRBD1 (6 bases). V lost 3 bases to trimming and J lost 6 bases, with 8 bases between them. The length of the CDR3 is 12 residues. Germline V CDR1 and CDR2: ENHRY, SYGVKD. CDR3 loop: CAISEQGDGYTF. For the CDR3, the DNA is TGTGCCATCAGTGAACAGGGCGATGGCTACACCTTC.

This clone was picked up one time. The CDR3 here is CATTGTTYEQYF. The DNA of the CDR3 is TGTGCTACTACCGGGACCACCTACGAGCAGTACTTC. The chain joins TRBV10-3 to TRBJ2-7; D tentatively fits TRBD1 or TRBD2 (5 bases each). The V gene's germline CDR1 is ENHRY and CDR2 SYGVKD. This CDR3 contains 12 residues.

J is TRBJ2-5 and V is TRBV2; D is undetermined. Trimming took off 8 bases at V and 0 bases at J, with 13 bases between the two ends. The CDR3 loop spans 14 amino acids. CDR1 is SNHLY, CDR2 FYNNEI, per germline. The CDR3 is CASSSQTYQETQYF. As DNA, the CDR3 is TGTGCCAGCTCTTCACAGACGTACCAAGAGACCCAGTACTTC.

J is TRBJ2-3 and V is TRBV4-2, with D uncertain. Germline CDR1 LGHNA, CDR2 YNFKEQ. The germline V and J ends were trimmed by 0 bases and 2 bases, with 12 bases remaining between them. The CDR3 has 16 amino acids. This chain's CDR3 is CASSQERVVLTDTQYF. CDR3 DNA sequence: TGTGCCAGCAGCCAAGAAAGAGTCGTCCTCACAGATACGCAGTATTTT.